This TCR beta chain comes out of a study of CD8 T cells in ankylosing spondylitis. Germline CDR1 SGHRS, CDR2 YFSETQ. V was clipped by 3 bases and J by 1 base, with 10 bases between them. The CDR3 is made up of 14 amino acids. This clonotype has at least ten counts. Its antigen is unidentified. Whole-study results and caveats: Earlier work had already found some motif variants in reactive arthritis synovial fluid and blood. Ankylosing spondylitis blood appeared to carry a characteristic TCR beta motif of roughly eight highly homologous variants. Reported data indicate significant enrichment of disease-linked clones within matched ankylosing spondylitis synovial fluid.

TCRdb re-called the 5' RACE reads with MiXCR, one entry per CDR3 protein. This table holds about 450,000 distinct CDR3 sequences, about 25% found once. The sample taken for sequencing was blood, either unsorted or a sorted T cell fraction (not recorded which). This TCR derives from a male donor with ankylosing spondylitis. This chain joins TRBV5-1 and TRBJ1-1; weak D call: TRBD1 (6 bases). DNA of the CDR3: TGCGCCAGCAGCTCGCAGGGGCCGAACACTGAAGCTTTCTTT. Translation gives CASSSQGPNTEAFF.